The 21 T cell receptor beta chains listed next were all sequenced from one sample in a study of T-cell memory formation after mild COVID-19. TCRdb itself ran the 5' RACE reads through MiXCR, one entry per CDR3 protein. The profile shows about 350,000 distinct CDR3 sequences, over 25% of them singletons. The sample taken for sequencing was PBMCs or a T cell subset sorted from them (not recorded which). Receptor source: an adult woman who had mild COVID-19 (a few samples of this study predate the infection). Cell type and time point are not known.

The chain joins TRBV30 to TRBJ1-6; no firm D call. The germline V gene has CDR1 GTSNPN and CDR2 SVGIG (reference sequence). This CDR3 contains 14 residues. Between the trimmed V and J ends, which lost 3 bases and 7 bases, there was a span of 13 bases. The CDR3 here is CAWSARRPNSPLHF. DNA of the CDR3: TGTGCCTGGAGCGCCCGCCGGCCGAATTCACCCCTCCACTTT. Combining the CDR3 with reference TRBV30 and TRBJ1-6 gives the whole variable domain SQTIHQWPATLVQPVGSPLSLECTVEGTSNPNLYWYRQAAGRGLQLLFYSVGIGQISSEVPQNLSASRPQDRQFILSSKKLLLSDSGFYLCAWSARRPNSPLHFGNGTRLTVT.

This clonotype was detected once. This chain joins TRBV10-3 and TRBJ2-2, with D unresolved. Germline CDR1 is ENHRY and CDR2 is SYGVKD. The CDR3 runs 11 residues. Trimming cost V 2 bases and J 10 bases, with 5 bases left between them. CDR3 bases: TGTGCCATCAGTGAGCTATCGGAGCTGTTTTTT. This gives the protein CAISELSELFF.

There are a few counts of this clonotype. The V gene is TRBV14, the J gene TRBJ2-2, with unresolved D. V lost 4 bases, J lost 7 bases, and 10 bases lay in between. CDR3 size: 13 residues. CDR1 and CDR2 (germline): SGHDN, FVKESK. The CDR3 region has the DNA TGTGCCAGCAGCCCGGGTCGGAGCGGGGAGCTGTTTTTT. It translates to CASSPGRSGELFF.

This clonotype was counted only a few times. V gene TRBV5-1 combines with J gene TRBJ1-2; TRBD1 agrees at 7 bases. Germline values: CDR1 SGHRS, CDR2 YFSETQ. The CDR3 loop spans 14 amino acids. The J segment lost 2 bases and the V segment lost 4 bases, leaving 5 bases of the junction unmatched. CDR3 residues: CASSATGQNYGYTF. Here the CDR3 DNA reads TGCGCCAGCAGCGCTACGGGACAGAACTATGGCTACACCTTC. The entire variable domain, with the rest obtained from reference TRBV5-1 and TRBJ1-2, is as follows: KAGVTQTPRYLIKTRGQQVTLSCSPISGHRSVSWYQQTPGQGLQFLFEYFSETQRNKGNFPGRFSGRQFSNSRSEMNVSTLELGDSALYLCASSATGQNYGYTFGSGTRLTVV.

This clonotype was seen a few times. The V call is TRBV7-3, the J call TRBJ2-7; 9 positions match TRBD1. This CDR3 region has 14 residues. V lost 1 base and J lost 6; bases outside the gene matches: 4. In germline, CDR1 is SGHTA, CDR2 FQGTGA. This CDR3 is CASSLMGQGAEQYF. The CDR3 coding sequence is TGTGCCAGCAGCTTAATGGGACAGGGAGCCGAGCAGTACTTC.

The genes are TRBV7-9 and TRBJ2-3, with TRBD2 as a possible D gene (5 bases). V gave up 5 bases and J gave up 4 bases, with 16 bases separating them. This CDR3 region has 15 residues. Germline CDR1 SEHNR, CDR2 FQNEAQ (reference sequence). CDR3 DNA: TGTGCCAGCAGCCTACCGTCGGGGAGCGCAGATACGCAGTATTTT. As protein: CASSLPSGSADTQYF.

This clonotype has a handful of counts. The genes are TRBV7-9 and TRBJ1-1, with a tentative D call TRBD1 (5 bases). This CDR3 has 14 residues. Trimming removed 3 bases at V and 1 base at J, with 9 bases between. Germline CDR1 reads SEHNR; CDR2 reads FQNEAQ (reference sequence). CDR3 nucleotide sequence: TGTGCCAGCAGCTTCCCGGGGGAGAACACTGAAGCTTTCTTT. Translation: CASSFPGENTEAFF.

The chain is built from TRBV29-1 and TRBJ1-5, with D unresolved. This CDR3 is built from 15 residues. CDR1 is SQVTM and CDR2 is ANQGSEA in the germline V gene. V shed 4 bases and J shed 5 bases, with 18 bases lying between them. This chain's CDR3 is CSVGEGSIGDQPQHF. The CDR3 bases are TGCAGCGTTGGGGAGGGTTCAATAGGCGATCAGCCCCAGCATTTT. The whole variable domain, remainder taken from reference TRBV29-1 and TRBJ1-5, is SAVISQKPSRDICQRGTSLTIQCQVDSQVTMMFWYRQQPGQSLTLIATANQGSEATYESGFVIDKFPISRPNLTFSTLTVSNMSPEDSSIYLCSVGEGSIGDQPQHFGDGTRLSIL.

A few counts support this clonotype. The chain uses TRBV18 and TRBJ2-3, with 8 bases lining up with TRBD1. V lost 3 bases, J lost 3 bases, and 8 bases stayed unmatched. The V gene's germline CDR1 is KGHSH and CDR2 LQKENI. The CDR3 consists of 16 residues. CDR3 DNA sequence: TGTGCCAGCTCACCCCCAGGGGGCGCTGGGACAGATACGCAGTATTTT. The encoded protein is CASSPPGGAGTDTQYF.

This clonotype showed up just a few times. The gene calls are TRBV5-5 and TRBJ1-2; D is uncertain. Per the germline V gene, CDR1 is SGHKS and CDR2 is YYEKEE (reference sequence). Trimming pared 1 base from V and 5 bases from J, leaving 12 bases between. CDR3 length equals 14 residues. The CDR3 sequence is CASSLTSEGYGYTF. The CDR3, as DNA: TGTGCCAGCAGCTTGACGTCAGAGGGATATGGCTACACCTTC.

The rearrangement uses TRBV29-1 and TRBJ2-3; D possibly corresponds to TRBD2 (6 bases). Trimming removed 2 bases from V and 2 bases from J, with 14 bases in between. The CDR3 totals 15 residues. Germline assignment: CDR1 SQVTM and CDR2 ANQGSEA. The DNA of the CDR3 is TGCAGCGTTGAAATCGGCGGGGTGCACACAGATACGCAGTATTTT. This encodes CSVEIGGVHTDTQYF.

The table lists this clonotype with a few counts. The chain recombines TRBV7-2 with TRBJ1-2, with 7 bases fitting TRBD1. The CDR3 is 12 amino acids. Germline-derived CDR1 and CDR2 are SGHTA and FQGNSA. V gave up 5 bases and J gave up 8 bases; unmatched junction bases: 5. CDR3: CASSPTGNGYTF. CDR3 DNA sequence: TGTGCCAGCAGCCCGACAGGGAACGGCTACACCTTC.

This clonotype was detected only a few times. J is TRBJ1-1 and V is TRBV7-2; 10 bases are a match to TRBD1. Germline trimming cut 5 bases from V and 1 base from J; bases unmatched to any gene: 7. The CDR3 is made up of 16 amino acids. CDR1 SGHTA and CDR2 FQGNSA come from the germline V gene. The CDR3 sequence is CASSTRDRGPNTEAFF. In nucleotides, the CDR3 is TGTGCCAGCAGCACCCGGGACAGGGGACCGAACACTGAAGCTTTCTTT.

This sequence joins TRBV4-2 and TRBJ2-1, with D perhaps matching TRBD1 (6 bases). This CDR3 is built from 15 residues. The germline V gene encodes CDR1 LGHNA and CDR2 YNFKEQ. V was trimmed by 0 bases and J by 3 bases, leaving 9 bases between them. The CDR3 loop reads CASSQDGTHYNEQFF. In DNA, the CDR3 is TGTGCCAGCAGCCAAGATGGGACACACTACAATGAGCAGTTCTTC.

The chain combines TRBV4-1 with TRBJ2-3, with a tentative D call TRBD1 (7 bases). Deletions cut 0 bases from V and 0 bases from J, with 10 bases between. The CDR3 loop spans 16 amino acids. From germline, CDR1 is MGHRA and CDR2 YSYEKL. The CDR3 reads CASSQEAGQSTDTQYF. The CDR3 nucleotides read TGCGCCAGCAGCCAAGAGGCGGGACAGAGCACAGATACGCAGTATTTT.

This clonotype has just a few counts. The CDR3 DNA sequence: TGTGCCAGCAGGCCCGGGACATTCCTACCCGAGCAGTACTTC. This codes for CASRPGTFLPEQYF. The V call is TRBV6-1, the J call TRBJ2-7; tentatively, D is TRBD1 (6 bases). The CDR3 spans 14 residues. The germline gives CDR1 MNHNS, CDR2 SASEGT. Trimming removed 6 bases from V and 6 bases from J, with 18 bases in between.

The chain uses TRBV11-2 and TRBJ2-5; TRBD2 agrees at 11 bases. The V segment lost 5 bases and the J segment 5 bases; nucleotides outside the gene matches: 7. Per the germline V gene, CDR1 is SGHAT and CDR2 is FQNNGV. The CDR3 spans 15 residues. The CDR3, as DNA: TGTGCCAGCAGCCCAATGACTAGCGGGACTGAGACCCAGTACTTC. Encoded protein: CASSPMTSGTETQYF.

The chain recombines TRBV7-3 with TRBJ2-1, with 8 positions matching TRBD2. The length of the CDR3 is 15 residues. Germline loops: CDR1 SGHTA, CDR2 FQGTGA. The ends lost 3 bases at V and 8 bases at J; junction bases unmatched: 9. Here the CDR3 reads CASSLVSGGLDEQFF. The DNA of the CDR3 is TGTGCCAGCAGCTTGGTATCGGGAGGGTTGGATGAGCAGTTCTTC.

J is TRBJ2-3 and V is TRBV10-3; a weak D match, TRBD1 (6 bases). V lost 3 bases, J lost 3 bases, and 10 bases lay in between. Looked up from germline, CDR1 is ENHRY and CDR2 is SYGVKD. The CDR3 has 14 amino acids. The CDR3 here is CAISDLQGTDTQYF. The CDR3 coding sequence is TGTGCCATCAGTGACTTACAGGGTACAGATACGCAGTATTTT.

This chain links TRBV5-5 with TRBJ2-7, with TRBD1 as a possible D gene (5 bases). Per the germline V gene, CDR1 is SGHKS and CDR2 is YYEKEE (reference sequence). Between the trimmed V and J ends, which lost 0 bases and 6 bases, there was a span of 10 bases. The CDR3 covers 13 residues. CDR3: CASSLAGLSEQYF. The CDR3, as DNA: TGTGCCAGCAGCTTGGCAGGGCTCTCCGAGCAGTACTTC. The whole variable domain, filled in from reference TRBV5-5 and TRBJ2-7, reads DAGVTQSPTHLIKTRGQQVTLRCSPISGHKSVSWYQQVLGQGPQFIFQYYEKEERGRGNFPDRFSARQFPNYSSELNVNALLLGDSALYLCASSLAGLSEQYFGPGTRLTVT.

This clonotype was recorded a few times. The chain has TRBV18 and TRBJ2-2, with D perhaps TRBD2 (5 bases). The CDR3 has 15 residues. From germline, CDR1 is KGHSH and CDR2 LQKENI. Deletions cut 4 bases from V and 1 base from J, with 10 bases between. The CDR3 region has the DNA TGTGCCAGCTCACGCGGGTCACTGAACACCGGGGAGCTGTTTTTT. Protein product: CASSRGSLNTGELFF. The full variable domain, rest sourced from reference TRBV18 and TRBJ2-2, is NAGVMQNPRHLVRRRGQEARLRCSPMKGHSHVYWYRQLPEEGLKFMVYLQKENIIDESGMPKERFSAEFPKEGPSILRIQQVVRGDSAAYFCASSRGSLNTGELFFGEGSRLTVL.